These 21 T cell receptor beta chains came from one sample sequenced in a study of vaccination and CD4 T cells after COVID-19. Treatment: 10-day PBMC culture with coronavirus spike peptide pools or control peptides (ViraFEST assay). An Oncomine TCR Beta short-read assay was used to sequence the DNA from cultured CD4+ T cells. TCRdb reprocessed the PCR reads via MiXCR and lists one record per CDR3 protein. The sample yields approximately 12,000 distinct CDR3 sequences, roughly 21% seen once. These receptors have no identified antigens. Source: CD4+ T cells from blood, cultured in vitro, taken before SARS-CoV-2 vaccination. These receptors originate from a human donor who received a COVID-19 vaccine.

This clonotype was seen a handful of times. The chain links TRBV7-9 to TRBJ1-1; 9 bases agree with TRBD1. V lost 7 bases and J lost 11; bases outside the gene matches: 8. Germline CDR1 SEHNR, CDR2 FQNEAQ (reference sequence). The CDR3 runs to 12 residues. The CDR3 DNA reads TGTGCCAGCAACCTACAGGGGGCTGGGGCTTTCTTT. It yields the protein CASNLQGAGAFF. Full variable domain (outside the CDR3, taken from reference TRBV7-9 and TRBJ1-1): DTGVSQNPRHKITKRGQNVTFRCDPISEHNRLYWYRQTLGQGPEFLTYFQNEAQLEKSRLLSDRFSAERPKGSFSTLEIQRTEQGDSAMYLCASNLQGAGAFFGQGTRLTVV.

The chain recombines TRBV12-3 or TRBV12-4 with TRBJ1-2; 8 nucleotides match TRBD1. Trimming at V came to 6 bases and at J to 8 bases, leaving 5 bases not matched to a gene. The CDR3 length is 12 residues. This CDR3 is CASSATGGGYTF. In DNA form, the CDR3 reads TGTGCCAGCAGCGCAACAGGGGGAGGCTACACCTTC.

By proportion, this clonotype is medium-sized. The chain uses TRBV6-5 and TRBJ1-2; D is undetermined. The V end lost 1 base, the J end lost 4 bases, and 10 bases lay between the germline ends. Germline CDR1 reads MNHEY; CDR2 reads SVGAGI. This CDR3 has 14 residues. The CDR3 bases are TGTGCCAGCAGTTACTATGCAGGTAGCTATGGCTACACCTTC. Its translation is CASSYYAGSYGYTF.

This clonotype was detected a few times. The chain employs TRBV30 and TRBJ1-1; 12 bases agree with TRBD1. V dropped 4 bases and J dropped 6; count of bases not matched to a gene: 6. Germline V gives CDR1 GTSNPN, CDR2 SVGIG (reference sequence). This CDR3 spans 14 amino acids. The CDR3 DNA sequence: TGTGCCTGGACTTCCGGGACAGGGGGCCCTGAAGCTTTCTTT. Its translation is CAWTSGTGGPEAFF.

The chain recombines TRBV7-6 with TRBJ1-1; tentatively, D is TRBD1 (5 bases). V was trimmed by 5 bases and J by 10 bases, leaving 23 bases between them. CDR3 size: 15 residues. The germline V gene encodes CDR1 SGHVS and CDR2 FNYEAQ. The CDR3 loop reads CASSLRSTGNRGAFF. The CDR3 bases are TGTGCCAGCAGCCTGCGGTCAACGGGGAATAGGGGAGCTTTCTTT.

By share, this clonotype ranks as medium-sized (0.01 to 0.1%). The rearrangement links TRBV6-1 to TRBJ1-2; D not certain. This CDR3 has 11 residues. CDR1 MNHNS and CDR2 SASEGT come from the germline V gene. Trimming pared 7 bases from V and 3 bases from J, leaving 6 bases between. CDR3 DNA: TGTGCCAGCACAGAATACTATGGCTACACCTTC. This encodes CASTEYYGYTF.

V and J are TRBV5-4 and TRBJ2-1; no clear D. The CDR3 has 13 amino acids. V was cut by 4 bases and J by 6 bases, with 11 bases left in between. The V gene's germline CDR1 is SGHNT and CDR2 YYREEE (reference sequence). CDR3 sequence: CASSVGRFNEQFF. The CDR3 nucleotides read TGTGCCAGCAGCGTAGGACGGTTCAATGAGCAGTTCTTC.

The CDR3 loop is CASSPVKASYEQYF. The CDR3 DNA is TGTGCCAGCTCACCAGTGAAAGCTTCCTACGAGCAGTACTTC. The V call is TRBV18, the J call TRBJ2-7; no clear D. Per germline, CDR1 KGHSH and CDR2 LQKENI. Trimming pared 2 bases from V and 1 base from J, leaving 9 bases between. This CDR3 is 14 amino acids long. The whole variable domain, remainder taken from reference TRBV18 and TRBJ2-7, is NAGVMQNPRHLVRRRGQEARLRCSPMKGHSHVYWYRQLPEEGLKFMVYLQKENIIDESGMPKERFSAEFPKEGPSILRIQQVVRGDSAAYFCASSPVKASYEQYFGPGTRLTVT.

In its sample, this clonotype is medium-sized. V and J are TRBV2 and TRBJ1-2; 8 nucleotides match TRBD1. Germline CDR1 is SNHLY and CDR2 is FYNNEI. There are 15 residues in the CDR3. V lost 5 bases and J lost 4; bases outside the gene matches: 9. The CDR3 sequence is CASSRQGQGIYGYTF. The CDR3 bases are TGTGCCAGCAGTCGACAGGGGCAGGGGATCTATGGCTACACCTTC. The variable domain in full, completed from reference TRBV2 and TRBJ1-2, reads EPEVTQTPSHQVTQMGQEVILRCVPISNHLYFYWYRQILGQKVEFLVSFYNNEISEKSEIFDDQFSVERPDGSNFTLKIRSTKLEDSAMYFCASSRQGQGIYGYTFGSGTRLTVV.

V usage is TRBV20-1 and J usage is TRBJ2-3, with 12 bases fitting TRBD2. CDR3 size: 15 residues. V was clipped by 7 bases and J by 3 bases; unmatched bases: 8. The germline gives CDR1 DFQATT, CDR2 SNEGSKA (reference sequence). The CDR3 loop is CSVRSTSGGTDTQYF. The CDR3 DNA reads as TGCAGTGTACGATCGACTAGCGGGGGTACAGATACGCAGTATTTT.

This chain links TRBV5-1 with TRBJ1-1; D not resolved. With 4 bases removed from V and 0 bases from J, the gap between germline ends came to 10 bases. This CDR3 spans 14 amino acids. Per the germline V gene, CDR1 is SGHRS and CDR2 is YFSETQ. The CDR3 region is CASSNEVMNTEAFF. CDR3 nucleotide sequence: TGCGCCAGCAGCAATGAAGTTATGAACACTGAAGCTTTCTTT.

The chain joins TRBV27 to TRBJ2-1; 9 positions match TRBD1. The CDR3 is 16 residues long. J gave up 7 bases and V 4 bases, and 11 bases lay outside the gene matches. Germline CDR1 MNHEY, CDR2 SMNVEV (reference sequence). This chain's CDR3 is CASSSPGQGPMNEQFF. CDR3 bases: TGTGCCAGCAGTTCGCCGGGACAGGGCCCCATGAATGAGCAGTTCTTC.

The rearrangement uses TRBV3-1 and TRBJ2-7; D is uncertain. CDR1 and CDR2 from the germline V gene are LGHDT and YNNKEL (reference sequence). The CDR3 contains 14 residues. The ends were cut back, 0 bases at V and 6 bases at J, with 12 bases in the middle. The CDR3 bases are TGTGCCAGCAGCCAAGATCATCGGGTTGGCGAGCAGTACTTC. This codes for CASSQDHRVGEQYF.

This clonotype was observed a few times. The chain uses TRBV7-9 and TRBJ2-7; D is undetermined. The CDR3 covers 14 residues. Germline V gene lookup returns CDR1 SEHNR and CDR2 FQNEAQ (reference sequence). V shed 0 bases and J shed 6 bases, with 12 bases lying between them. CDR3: CASSLAELTVEQYF. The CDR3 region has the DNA TGTGCCAGCAGCTTAGCCGAACTCACTGTCGAGCAGTACTTC.

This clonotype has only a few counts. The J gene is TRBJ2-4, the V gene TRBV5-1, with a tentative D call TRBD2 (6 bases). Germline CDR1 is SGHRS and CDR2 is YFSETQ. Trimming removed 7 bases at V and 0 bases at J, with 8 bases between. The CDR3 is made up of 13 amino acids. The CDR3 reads CASGEEAKNIQYF. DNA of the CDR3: TGCGCCAGCGGGGAGGAAGCCAAAAACATTCAGTACTTC.

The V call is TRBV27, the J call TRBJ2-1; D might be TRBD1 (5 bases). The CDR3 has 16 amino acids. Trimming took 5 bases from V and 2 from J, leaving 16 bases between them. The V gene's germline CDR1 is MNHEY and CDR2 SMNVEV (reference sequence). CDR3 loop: CASSPYWVGAYNEQFF. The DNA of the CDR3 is TGTGCCAGCAGTCCCTATTGGGTAGGGGCCTACAATGAGCAGTTCTTC.

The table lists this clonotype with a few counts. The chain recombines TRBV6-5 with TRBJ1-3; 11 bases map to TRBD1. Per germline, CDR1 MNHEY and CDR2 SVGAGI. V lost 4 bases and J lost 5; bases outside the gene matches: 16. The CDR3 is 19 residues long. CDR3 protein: CASSSGTGGAIGQRNTIYF. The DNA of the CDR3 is TGTGCCAGCAGTTCCGGGACAGGGGGAGCGATTGGACAAAGAAACACCATATATTTT.

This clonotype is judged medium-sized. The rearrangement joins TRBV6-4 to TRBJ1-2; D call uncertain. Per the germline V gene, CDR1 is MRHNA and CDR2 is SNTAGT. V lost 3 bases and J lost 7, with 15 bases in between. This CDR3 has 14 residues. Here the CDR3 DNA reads TGTGCCAGCAGTGAGTTGTCTGGGCGCGGTGGCTACACCTTC. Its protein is CASSELSGRGGYTF.

CDR3 in DNA: TGTGCCAGCAGCCATTGGTTCGGGGGGCGGGATGGCTACACCTTC. Protein product: CASSHWFGGRDGYTF. This sequence joins TRBV4-2 and TRBJ1-2; TRBD1 might be the D (6 bases). Germline CDR1 is LGHNA and CDR2 is YNFKEQ. The V and J ends lost 3 bases and 6 bases respectively, with 17 bases between them. The CDR3 has 15 residues.

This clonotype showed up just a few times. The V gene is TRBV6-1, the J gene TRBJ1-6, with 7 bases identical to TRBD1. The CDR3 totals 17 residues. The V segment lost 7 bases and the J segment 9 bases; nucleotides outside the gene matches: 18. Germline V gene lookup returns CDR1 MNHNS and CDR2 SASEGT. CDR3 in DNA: TGTGCCAGCACATTGAAGACAGGGCCAGCCGTCACTTCACCCCTCCACTTT. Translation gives CASTLKTGPAVTSPLHF.

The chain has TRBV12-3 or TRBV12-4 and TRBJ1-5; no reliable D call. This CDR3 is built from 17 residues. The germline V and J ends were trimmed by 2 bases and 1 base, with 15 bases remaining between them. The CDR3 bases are TGTGCCAGCAGTTTAATGAATCCGGGAAGGAGCAATCAGCCCCAGCATTTT. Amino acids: CASSLMNPGRSNQPQHF.